This T cell receptor beta chain emerged from a study of cytomegalovirus exposure and HLA in healthy donors. With respect to this clone: No antigen is known for it.

Both 60 Vbeta primers and 13 Jbeta primers went into the PCR. Measured with immunoSEQ multiplex PCR; TCRdb has only the in-frame clones, and not every one. The profile shows about 120,000 clones, about 80% of them singletons. The CDR3 is made up of 13 amino acids. CDR1 SGHTA and CDR2 FQGNSA come from the germline V gene. V lost 2 bases, J lost 10 bases, and 5 bases stayed unmatched. Study conclusions and caveats: It was reportedly the case that the classifier diagnosed cytomegalovirus status with high specificity and sensitivity.

The receptor comes from a woman aged 18-35 years in good health and CMV-seropositive. The source material was PBMCs. J is TRBJ1-3 and V is TRBV7-2, with 7 bases matching TRBD1. For the CDR3, the DNA is TGTGCCAGCAGCTTAAACACAGGGGTAACCATATATTTT. It encodes CASSLNTGVTIYF.